The 17 T cell receptor beta chains presented below share a single source sample, sequenced in a study of early T cells in non-severe SARS-CoV-2 infection. TCRdb recomputed calls from the 5' RACE reads with MiXCR, one row per CDR3 protein. The sample records tens of thousands of distinct CDR3 sequences, over 9.5% being singletons. The sequenced sample was whole blood, obtained at baseline. Receptors were obtained from an adult who was a healthcare worker with PCR-confirmed SARS-CoV-2 infection or an uninfected control (not recorded which).

In its sample, this clonotype was seen a few times. The chain carries TRBV11-2 and TRBJ2-2, with 7 bases lining up with TRBD2. CDR1 SGHAT and CDR2 FQNNGV come from the germline V gene. This CDR3 region has 18 residues. Trimming took 5 bases from V and 0 from J; bases not matched to a gene: 12. This chain's CDR3 is CASSPKRDHNTNTGELFF. In DNA, the CDR3 is TGTGCCAGCAGCCCGAAGCGGGATCATAACACGAACACCGGGGAGCTGTTTTTT.

This clonotype was counted at least ten times. This sequence joins TRBV11-2 and TRBJ2-2, with D possibly TRBD1 on 6 matching bases. This CDR3 is built from 16 residues. CDR1 SGHAT and CDR2 FQNNGV come from the germline V gene. V was trimmed by 5 bases and J by 2 bases, leaving 15 bases between them. The DNA of the CDR3 is TGTGCCAGCAGCCTGGCGGACAGCCCTAACACCGGGGAGCTGTTTTTT. This gives the protein CASSLADSPNTGELFF.

Only a few counts were recorded for this clonotype. J is TRBJ1-6 and V is TRBV27; no definite D call. The germline V gene has CDR1 MNHEY and CDR2 SMNVEV (reference sequence). This CDR3 contains 14 residues. V lost 0 bases and J 10 bases, leaving 10 bases between the germline ends. CDR3 in DNA: TGTGCCAGCAGTTTATCATTCACCTACTCACCCCTCCACTTT. It yields the protein CASSLSFTYSPLHF.

This clonotype was counted only a few times. The chain carries TRBV25-1 and TRBJ1-2; 8 bases map to TRBD1. V trimming: 4 bases; J trimming: 8 bases; junction bases outside the gene matches: 3. Germline V gene data show CDR1 as MGHDK and CDR2 as SYGVNS. The CDR3 contains 12 residues. The CDR3 sequence is CASSAGGSGYTF. The CDR3 nucleotides read TGTGCCAGCAGTGCAGGGGGCAGCGGCTACACCTTC.

This clonotype was counted between two and nine times. The chain combines TRBV14 with TRBJ2-2; D remains ambiguous. This CDR3 contains 14 residues. Trimming removed 4 bases at V and 3 bases at J, with 9 bases between. Germline V gives CDR1 SGHDN, CDR2 FVKESK. Written as DNA, the CDR3 is TGTGCCAGCAGCCCCCTTCTTGACACCGGGGAGCTGTTTTTT. Protein: CASSPLLDTGELFF. The whole variable domain, filled in from reference TRBV14 and TRBJ2-2, reads EAGVTQFPSHSVIEKGQTVTLRCDPISGHDNLYWYRRVMGKEIKFLLHFVKESKQDESGMPNNRFLAERTGGTYSTLKVQPAELEDSGVYFCASSPLLDTGELFFGEGSRLTVL.

This clonotype occurred many times. This sequence joins TRBV7-7 and TRBJ2-5; TRBD1 might be the D (5 bases). The CDR3 totals 15 residues. CDR1 is SSHAT and CDR2 is FNYEAQ in the germline V gene (reference sequence). V lost 1 base and J 5 bases, leaving 14 bases between the germline ends. The chain's CDR3 is CASSLGGSLGETQYF. The CDR3, as DNA: TGTGCCAGCAGCTTAGGGGGCAGCTTGGGTGAGACCCAGTACTTC.

This chain connects TRBV29-1 to TRBJ2-5; 7 bases align to TRBD1. This CDR3 contains 13 residues. V lost 4 bases to trimming and J lost 4 bases; unmatched junction nucleotides: 6. The germline V gene has CDR1 SQVTM and CDR2 ANQGSEA. The CDR3 is CSVGGQMGETQYF. DNA of the CDR3: TGCAGCGTTGGGGGACAGATGGGAGAGACCCAGTACTTC.

Many counts were recorded for this clonotype. V is TRBV11-2 and J is TRBJ1-3, with 9 bases matching TRBD1. The germline V gene has CDR1 SGHAT and CDR2 FQNNGV. Unmatched junction bases numbered 9, after V lost 5 bases and J lost 7 bases. The CDR3 consists of 15 residues. CDR3 sequence: CASSGGTGLTNTIYF. CDR3 sequence (DNA): TGTGCCAGCAGCGGAGGGACAGGGTTAACGAACACCATATATTTT.

This clonotype was recorded many times. The chain recombines TRBV20-1 with TRBJ2-5; no clear D gene. Per germline, CDR1 DFQATT and CDR2 SNEGSKA (reference sequence). Between the trimmed V and J ends, which lost 0 bases and 5 bases, there was a span of 13 bases. The CDR3 covers 14 residues. CDR3 sequence (DNA): TGCAGTGCTAGAGAGGCTAGTGTAGAGGAGACCCAGTACTTC. It codes for CSAREASVEETQYF.

The V gene is TRBV11-2, the J gene TRBJ2-2; no firm D call. Germline CDR1 and CDR2: SGHAT and FQNNGV. The CDR3 consists of 10 residues. V was pared by 8 bases and J by 7 bases, with 5 bases between. The CDR3 nucleotides are TGTGCCAGCTGGGGCGGGGAGCTGTTTTTT. It translates to CASWGGELFF.

The chain employs TRBV11-2 and TRBJ2-5, with TRBD1 identical over 8 bases. Germline CDR1 reads SGHAT; CDR2 reads FQNNGV. The J segment lost 1 base and the V segment lost 1 base, leaving 5 bases of the junction unmatched. The CDR3 consists of 16 residues. This chain's CDR3 is CASSLGTGFSQETQYF. Written as DNA, the CDR3 is TGTGCCAGCAGCTTAGGGACAGGGTTCTCCCAAGAGACCCAGTACTTC.

This clonotype has more than one count but fewer than ten. The chain uses TRBV20-1 and TRBJ2-4; D uncertain. V shed 0 bases and J shed 8 bases, with 17 bases lying between them. Germline assignment: CDR1 DFQATT and CDR2 SNEGSKA (reference sequence). This CDR3 region has 15 residues. CDR3 residues: CSARDLEDERDIQYF. DNA of the CDR3: TGCAGTGCTAGAGATTTAGAGGACGAAAGAGACATTCAGTACTTC.

This clonotype came up many times. This chain joins TRBV2 and TRBJ2-1; maybe TRBD2 (5 bases). This CDR3 comprises 14 residues. V lost 8 bases and J lost 4, with 15 bases in between. Germline V CDR1 and CDR2: SNHLY, FYNNEI. CDR3 nucleotide sequence: TGTGCCAGCGCAGAGGACTCTAGATACAATGAGCAGTTCTTC. Amino acid sequence: CASAEDSRYNEQFF. Based on the CDR3 plus reference TRBV2 and TRBJ2-1, the full variable domain is EPEVTQTPSHQVTQMGQEVILRCVPISNHLYFYWYRQILGQKVEFLVSFYNNEISEKSEIFDDQFSVERPDGSNFTLKIRSTKLEDSAMYFCASAEDSRYNEQFFGPGTRLTVL.

This clonotype was observed many times. CDR3 sequence: CASSLDSYSNQPQHF. CDR3 bases: TGTGCCAGCAGTTTAGACAGTTATAGCAATCAGCCCCAGCATTTT. This rearrangement joins TRBV27 to TRBJ1-5; TRBD1 is a possible D gene (5 bases). V lost 2 bases to trimming and J lost 0 bases, with 8 bases between them. CDR1 is MNHEY, CDR2 SMNVEV, per germline (reference sequence). This CDR3 contains 15 residues.

Judged by abundance, this clonotype is medium-sized. The chain has TRBV11-2 and TRBJ1-2, with D tentatively TRBD1 (5 bases). The CDR3 length is 13 residues. Germline CDR1 reads SGHAT; CDR2 reads FQNNGV. With 4 bases removed from V and 6 bases from J, the gap between germline ends came to 12 bases. Written as DNA, the CDR3 is TGTGCCAGCAGCTCAGGGAGGGTGAATGGCTACACCTTC. Its protein product is CASSSGRVNGYTF.

The chain is built from TRBV11-3 and TRBJ2-2; 8 positions agree with TRBD2. J gave up 2 bases and V 2 bases, and 4 bases lay outside the gene matches. The germline gives CDR1 SGHNT, CDR2 YENEEA. The CDR3 consists of 16 residues. The CDR3 DNA sequence: TGTGCCAGCAGCTTACGGCGGGAGGCAAACACCGGGGAGCTGTTTTTT. Translation: CASSLRREANTGELFF.

In its sample, this clonotype was seen a few times. The chain carries TRBV6-2 or TRBV6-3 and TRBJ2-3; 12 bases are shared with TRBD2. The germline V gene encodes CDR1 MNHEY and CDR2 SVGEGT. This CDR3 has 16 amino acids. V shed 4 bases and J 2 bases; nucleotides not matched to a gene: 4. CDR3 nucleotides: TGTGCCAGCAGTTTCGGACTAGCGGGGTCCACAGATACGCAGTATTTT. Protein product: CASSFGLAGSTDTQYF.